This entry concerns a single T cell receptor beta chain. The CDR3 covers 15 residues. The data were obtained in a study of blood T cell repertoires in COVID-19. Under the authors' procedure: It was from reference gene primer amplification that nucleated cell counts were estimated. Sequencing used immunoSEQ multiplex PCR; TCRdb keeps in-frame clones, though not all of them. The DNA gave D and trimming, while V, J and clone size come from that table. In the table there are around 180,000 clones, around 86% of which are singletons. The genes are TRBV21-1 and TRBJ1-2; the listed D gene, TRBD1, was not tested against the DNA. TRBV21-1 is listed as a pseudogene. This TCR came from a woman aged 30 to 39 with active or convalescent COVID-19. The sequencing sample was made of peripheral blood. CDR3: CASSRLMTDNYGYTF. For the CDR3, the DNA is TGTGCCAGCAGTAGACTGATGACAGATAACTATGGCTACACCTTC.